This TCR beta chain was captured in a study of blood T cells in healthy people across ages. Overall study results and limits: The authors considered diversity estimates from one million T cells to be underestimates.

Germline V gene lookup returns CDR1 DFQATT and CDR2 SNEGSKA (reference sequence). V lost 3 bases and J lost 0, with 13 bases in between. This CDR3 is built from 15 residues. With a J-beta primer mix and a sample-barcoded 5' primer, a second PCR ran about 6 to 11 cycles. Every individual sample yielded 2.5 million or more paired-end reads (each containing CDR3). TCRdb passed the 5' RACE reads through MiXCR, listing each CDR3 protein once. The sample lists about 1.6 million distinct CDR3 sequences; around 36% were seen once. This clonotype was seen more than once but under ten times. The target antigen is unknown.

This sequence joins TRBV20-1 and TRBJ2-3; D may correspond to TRBD1 or TRBD2 (6 bases each). The sequenced sample consisted of blood. The receptor's source is a young woman in good health. The CDR3 reads CSARLGGESTDTQYF. The CDR3, as DNA: TGCAGTGCTAGGTTGGGGGGCGAAAGCACAGATACGCAGTATTTT.